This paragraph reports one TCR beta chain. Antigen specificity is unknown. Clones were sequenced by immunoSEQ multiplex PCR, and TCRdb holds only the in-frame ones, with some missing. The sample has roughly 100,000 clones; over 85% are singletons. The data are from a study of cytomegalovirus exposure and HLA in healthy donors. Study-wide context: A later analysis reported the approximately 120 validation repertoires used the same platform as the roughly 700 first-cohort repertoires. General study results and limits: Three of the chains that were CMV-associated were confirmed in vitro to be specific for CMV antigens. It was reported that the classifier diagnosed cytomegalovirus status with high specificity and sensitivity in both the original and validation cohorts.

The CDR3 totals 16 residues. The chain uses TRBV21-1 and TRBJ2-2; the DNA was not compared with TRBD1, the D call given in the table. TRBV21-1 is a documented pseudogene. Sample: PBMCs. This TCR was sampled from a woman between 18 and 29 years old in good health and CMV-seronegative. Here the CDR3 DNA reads TGTGCCAGCAGCAAAATCTTGGCAGGGGACACCGGGGAGCTGTTTTTT. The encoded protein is CASSKILAGDTGELFF.